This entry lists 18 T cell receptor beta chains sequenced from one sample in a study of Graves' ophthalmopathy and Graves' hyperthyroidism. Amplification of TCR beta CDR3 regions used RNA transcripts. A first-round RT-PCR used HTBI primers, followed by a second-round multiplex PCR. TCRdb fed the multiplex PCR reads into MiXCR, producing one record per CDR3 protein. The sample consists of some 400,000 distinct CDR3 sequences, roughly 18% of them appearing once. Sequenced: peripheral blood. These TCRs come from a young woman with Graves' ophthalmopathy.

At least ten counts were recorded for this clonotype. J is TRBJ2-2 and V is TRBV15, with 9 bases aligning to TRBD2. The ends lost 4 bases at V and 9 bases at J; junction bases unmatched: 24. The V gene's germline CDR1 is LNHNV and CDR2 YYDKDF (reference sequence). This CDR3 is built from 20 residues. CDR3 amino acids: CATSKGGRGQEKMGYRELFF. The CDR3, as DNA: TGTGCCACCAGCAAAGGCGGGAGGGGACAAGAAAAAATGGGCTACCGGGAGCTGTTTTTT.

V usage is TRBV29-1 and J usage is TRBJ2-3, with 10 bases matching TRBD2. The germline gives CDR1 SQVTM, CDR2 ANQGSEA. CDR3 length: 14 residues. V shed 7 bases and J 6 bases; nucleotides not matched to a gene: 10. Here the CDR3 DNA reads TGCAGCGCCTGGACTAGCGGAGCCCCCGATACGCAGTATTTT. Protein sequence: CSAWTSGAPDTQYF.

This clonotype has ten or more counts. The DNA for the CDR3 is TGTGCTAGTGCCCCCGGGACAGGGGCTTACGAGCAGTACTTC. It is translated as CASAPGTGAYEQYF. The chain carries TRBV12-5 and TRBJ2-7; 10 bases are shared with TRBD1. Germline V gene data show CDR1 as LGHNT and CDR2 as FRNRAP. The CDR3 length is 14 residues. V gave up 7 bases and J gave up 4 bases; unmatched junction bases: 7.

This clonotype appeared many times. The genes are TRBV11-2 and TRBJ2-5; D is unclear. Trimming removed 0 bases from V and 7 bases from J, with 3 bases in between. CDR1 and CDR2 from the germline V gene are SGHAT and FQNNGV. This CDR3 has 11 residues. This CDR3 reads CASSLDSTQYF. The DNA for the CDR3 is TGTGCCAGCAGCTTAGACTCGACCCAGTACTTC.

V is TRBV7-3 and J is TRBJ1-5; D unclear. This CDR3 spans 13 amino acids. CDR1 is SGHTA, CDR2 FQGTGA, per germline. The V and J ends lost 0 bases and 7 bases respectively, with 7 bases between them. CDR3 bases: TGTGCCAGCAGCTTAACTCCGGGGCAGCCCCAGCATTTT. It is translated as CASSLTPGQPQHF.

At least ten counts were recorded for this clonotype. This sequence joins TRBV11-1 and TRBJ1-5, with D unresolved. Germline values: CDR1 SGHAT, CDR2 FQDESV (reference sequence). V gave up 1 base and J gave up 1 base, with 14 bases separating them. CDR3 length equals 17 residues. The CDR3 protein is CASSLGRGSTSNQPQHF. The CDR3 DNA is TGTGCCAGCAGCTTAGGGAGAGGATCGACGAGCAATCAGCCCCAGCATTTT.

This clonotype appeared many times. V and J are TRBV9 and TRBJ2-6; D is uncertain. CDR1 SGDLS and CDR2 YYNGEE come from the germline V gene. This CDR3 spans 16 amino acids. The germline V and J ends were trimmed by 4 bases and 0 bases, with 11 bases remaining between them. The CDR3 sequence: CASSPRRASGANVLTF. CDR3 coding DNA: TGTGCCAGCAGCCCGAGAAGGGCCTCTGGGGCCAACGTCCTGACTTTC.

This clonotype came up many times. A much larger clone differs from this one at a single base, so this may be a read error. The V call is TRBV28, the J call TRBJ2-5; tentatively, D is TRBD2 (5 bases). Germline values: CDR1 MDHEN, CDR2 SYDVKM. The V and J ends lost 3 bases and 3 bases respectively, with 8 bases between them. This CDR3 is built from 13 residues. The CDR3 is CASSFEGKETQYF. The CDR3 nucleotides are TGTGCCAGCAGTTTTGAGGGAAAAGAGACCCAGTACTTC.

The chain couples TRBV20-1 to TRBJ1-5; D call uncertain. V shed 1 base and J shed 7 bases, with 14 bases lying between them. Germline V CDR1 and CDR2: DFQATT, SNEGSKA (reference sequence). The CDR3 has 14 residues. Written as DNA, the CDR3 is TGCAGTGCTAGAGCTGCGGAGGGAGGGCAGCCCCAGCATTTT. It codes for CSARAAEGGQPQHF.

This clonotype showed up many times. CDR3 in amino acids: CASTAWAGELFF. DNA for the CDR3: TGCGCCAGCACCGCATGGGCCGGGGAGCTGTTTTTT. V is TRBV10-2 and J is TRBJ2-2; D unclear. Germline loops: CDR1 WSHSY, CDR2 SAAADI. The CDR3 extends over 12 amino acids. Trimming removed 7 bases at V and 6 bases at J, with 9 bases between.

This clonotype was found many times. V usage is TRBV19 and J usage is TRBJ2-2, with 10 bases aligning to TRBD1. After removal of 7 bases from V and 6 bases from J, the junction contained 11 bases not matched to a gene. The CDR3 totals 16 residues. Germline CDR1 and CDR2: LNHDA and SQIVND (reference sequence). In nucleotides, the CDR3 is TGTGCCAGTATTGACGGGACAGGGGTCTCGTCCGGGGAGCTGTTTTTT. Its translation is CASIDGTGVSSGELFF.

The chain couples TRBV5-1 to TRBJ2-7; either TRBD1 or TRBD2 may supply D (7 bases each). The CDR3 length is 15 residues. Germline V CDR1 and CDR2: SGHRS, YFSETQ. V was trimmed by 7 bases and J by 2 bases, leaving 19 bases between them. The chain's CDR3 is CASASGGGPTYEQYF. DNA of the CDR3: TGCGCCAGCGCCTCAGGGGGGGGGCCAACCTACGAGCAGTACTTC.

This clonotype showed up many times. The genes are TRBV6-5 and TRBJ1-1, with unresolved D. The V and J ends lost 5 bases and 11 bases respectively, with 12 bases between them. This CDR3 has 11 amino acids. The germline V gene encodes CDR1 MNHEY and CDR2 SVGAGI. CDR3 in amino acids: CASSQEVMAFF. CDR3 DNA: TGTGCCAGCAGTCAGGAGGTGATGGCTTTCTTT.

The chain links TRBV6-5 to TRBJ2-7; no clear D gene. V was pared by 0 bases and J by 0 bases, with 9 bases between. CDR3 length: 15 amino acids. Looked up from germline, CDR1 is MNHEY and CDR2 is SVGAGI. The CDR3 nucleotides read TGTGCCAGCAGTTACTCGAGCGTTAGCTCCTACGAGCAGTACTTC. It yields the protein CASSYSSVSSYEQYF.

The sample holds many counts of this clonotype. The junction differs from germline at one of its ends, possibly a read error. CDR3: CAGSLGDSAYEQYF. DNA of the CDR3: TGCGCCGGCAGCTTGGGAGACTCAGCCTACGAGCAGTACTTC. The genes are TRBV5-1 and TRBJ2-7; D perhaps matches TRBD2 (5 bases). Germline CDR1 reads SGHRS; CDR2 reads YFSETQ. This CDR3 has 14 amino acids.

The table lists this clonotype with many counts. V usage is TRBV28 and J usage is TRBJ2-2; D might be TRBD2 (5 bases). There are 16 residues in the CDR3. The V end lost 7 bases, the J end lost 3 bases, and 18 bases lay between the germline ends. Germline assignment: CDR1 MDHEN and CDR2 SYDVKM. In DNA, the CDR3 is TGTGCCAGCAATTCTCCTCGGGAAGTGGACACCGGGGAGCTGTTTTTT. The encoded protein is CASNSPREVDTGELFF.

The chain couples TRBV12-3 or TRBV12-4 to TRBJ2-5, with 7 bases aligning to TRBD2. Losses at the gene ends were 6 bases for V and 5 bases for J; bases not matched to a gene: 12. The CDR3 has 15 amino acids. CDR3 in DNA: TGTGCCAGCAGCCCCCTTCGCGGGAGAGAGGAGACCCAGTACTTC. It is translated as CASSPLRGREETQYF.

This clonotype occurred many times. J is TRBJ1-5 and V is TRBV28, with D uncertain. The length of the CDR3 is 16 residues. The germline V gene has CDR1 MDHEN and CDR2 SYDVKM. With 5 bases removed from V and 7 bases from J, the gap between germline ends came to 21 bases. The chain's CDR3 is CASSDSLPAGEQPQHF. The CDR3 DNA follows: TGTGCCAGCAGTGATAGTCTCCCAGCGGGAGAGCAGCCCCAGCATTTT.